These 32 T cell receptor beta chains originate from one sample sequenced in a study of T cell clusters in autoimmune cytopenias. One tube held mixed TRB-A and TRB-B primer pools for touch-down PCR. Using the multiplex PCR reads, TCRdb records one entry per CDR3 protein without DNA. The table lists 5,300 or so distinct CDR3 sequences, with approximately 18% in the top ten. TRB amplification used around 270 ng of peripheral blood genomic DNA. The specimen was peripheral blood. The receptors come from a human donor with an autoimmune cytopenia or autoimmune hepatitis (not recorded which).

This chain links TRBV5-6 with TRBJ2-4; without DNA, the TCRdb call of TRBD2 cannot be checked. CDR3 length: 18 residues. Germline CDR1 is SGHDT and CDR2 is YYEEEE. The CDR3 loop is CASSSPLGSGGVGNIQYF.

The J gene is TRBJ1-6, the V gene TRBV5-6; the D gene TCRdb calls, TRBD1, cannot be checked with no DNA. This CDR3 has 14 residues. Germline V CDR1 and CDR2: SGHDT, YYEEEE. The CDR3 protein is CASSLGQGSSPLHF.

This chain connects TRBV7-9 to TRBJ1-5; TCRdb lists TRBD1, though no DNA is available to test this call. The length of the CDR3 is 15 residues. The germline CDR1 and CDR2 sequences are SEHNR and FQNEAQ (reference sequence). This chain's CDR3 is CASSQGQGANQPQHF.

This chain's CDR3 is CSARREDTGYGYTF. V usage is TRBV20-1 and J usage is TRBJ1-2; lacking DNA, the TRBD1 call made by TCRdb goes unchecked. There are 14 residues in the CDR3. Germline V lookup: CDR1 DFQATT, CDR2 SNEGSKA (reference sequence).

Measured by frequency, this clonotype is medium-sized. The CDR3 is CASSIDYLTEKLFF. The chain employs TRBV19 and TRBJ1-4. Germline V gene data show CDR1 as LNHDA and CDR2 as SQIVND (reference sequence). The CDR3 has 14 residues.

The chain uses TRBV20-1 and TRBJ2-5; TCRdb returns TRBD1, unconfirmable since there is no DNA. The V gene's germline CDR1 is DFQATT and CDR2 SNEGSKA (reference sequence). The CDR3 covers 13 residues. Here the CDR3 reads CSAGHRGQETQYF.

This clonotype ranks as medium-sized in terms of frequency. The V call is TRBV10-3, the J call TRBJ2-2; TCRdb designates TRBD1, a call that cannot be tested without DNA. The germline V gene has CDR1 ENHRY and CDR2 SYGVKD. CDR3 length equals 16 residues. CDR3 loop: CAISAFGGRITGELFF.

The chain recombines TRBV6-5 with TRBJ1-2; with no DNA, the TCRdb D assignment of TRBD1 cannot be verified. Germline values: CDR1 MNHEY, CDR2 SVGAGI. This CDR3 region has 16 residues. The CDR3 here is CASSEARGLRGYGYTF.

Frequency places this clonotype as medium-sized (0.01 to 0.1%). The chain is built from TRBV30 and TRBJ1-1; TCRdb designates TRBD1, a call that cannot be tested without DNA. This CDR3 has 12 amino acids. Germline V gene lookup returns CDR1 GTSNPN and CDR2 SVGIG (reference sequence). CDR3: CALNRGGTEAFF.

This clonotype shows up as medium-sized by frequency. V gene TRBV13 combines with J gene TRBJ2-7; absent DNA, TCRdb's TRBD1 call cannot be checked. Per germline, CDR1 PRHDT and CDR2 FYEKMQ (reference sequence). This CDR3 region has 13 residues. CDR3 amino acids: CASSPGRNYEQYF.

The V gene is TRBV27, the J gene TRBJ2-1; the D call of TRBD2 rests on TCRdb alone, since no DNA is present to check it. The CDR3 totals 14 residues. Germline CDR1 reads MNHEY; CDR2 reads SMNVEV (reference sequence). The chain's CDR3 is CASSLTGGYNEQFF.

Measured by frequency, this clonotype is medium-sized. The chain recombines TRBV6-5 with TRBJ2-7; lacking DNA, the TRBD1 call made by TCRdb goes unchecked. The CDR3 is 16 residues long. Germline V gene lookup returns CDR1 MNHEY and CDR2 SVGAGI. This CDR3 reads CASSQGQGVPSYEQYF.

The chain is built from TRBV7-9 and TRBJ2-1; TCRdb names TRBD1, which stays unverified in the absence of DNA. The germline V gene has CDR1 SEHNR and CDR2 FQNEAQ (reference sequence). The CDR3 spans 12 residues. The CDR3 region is CASSRRVHEQFF.

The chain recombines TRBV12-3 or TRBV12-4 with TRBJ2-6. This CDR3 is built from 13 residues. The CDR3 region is CASRGSGANVLTF.

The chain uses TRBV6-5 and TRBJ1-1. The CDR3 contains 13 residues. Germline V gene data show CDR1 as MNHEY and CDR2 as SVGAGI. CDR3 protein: CASGEGVNTEAFF.

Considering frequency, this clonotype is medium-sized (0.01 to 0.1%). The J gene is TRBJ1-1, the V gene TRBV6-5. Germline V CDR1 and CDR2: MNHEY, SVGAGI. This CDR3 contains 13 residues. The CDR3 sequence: CASSYQENTEAFF.

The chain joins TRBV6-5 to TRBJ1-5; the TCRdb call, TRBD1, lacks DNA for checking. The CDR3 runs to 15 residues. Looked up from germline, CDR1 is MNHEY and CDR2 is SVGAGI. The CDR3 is CASRQGTGGNQPQHF.

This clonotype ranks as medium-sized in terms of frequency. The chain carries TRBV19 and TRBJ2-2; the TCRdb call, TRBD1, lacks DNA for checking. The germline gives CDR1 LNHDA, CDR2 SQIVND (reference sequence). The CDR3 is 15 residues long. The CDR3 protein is CASRLQGGITGELFF.

The CDR3 sequence: CASSPRLAANTDTQYF. This chain joins TRBV18 and TRBJ2-3; TCRdb reports TRBD2, a call that lacks DNA to check it against. Germline lookup yields CDR1 KGHSH and CDR2 LQKENI. The CDR3 totals 16 residues.

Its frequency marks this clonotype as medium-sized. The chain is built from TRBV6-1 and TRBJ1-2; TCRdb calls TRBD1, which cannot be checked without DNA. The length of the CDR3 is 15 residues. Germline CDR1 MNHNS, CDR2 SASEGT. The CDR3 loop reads CASVSGTGGIAGYTF.

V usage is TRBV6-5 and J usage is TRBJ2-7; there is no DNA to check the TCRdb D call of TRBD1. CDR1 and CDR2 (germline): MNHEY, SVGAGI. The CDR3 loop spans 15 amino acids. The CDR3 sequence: CASRGIQGAKYEQYF.

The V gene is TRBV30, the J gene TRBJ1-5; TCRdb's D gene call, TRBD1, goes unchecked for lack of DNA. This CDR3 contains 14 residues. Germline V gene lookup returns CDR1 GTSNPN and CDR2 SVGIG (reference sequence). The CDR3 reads CAWSQGRGNQPQHF.

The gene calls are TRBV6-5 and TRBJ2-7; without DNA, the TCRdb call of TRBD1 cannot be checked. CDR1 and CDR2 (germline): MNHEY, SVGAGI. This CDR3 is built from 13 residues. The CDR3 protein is CASRVGGTGQQYF.

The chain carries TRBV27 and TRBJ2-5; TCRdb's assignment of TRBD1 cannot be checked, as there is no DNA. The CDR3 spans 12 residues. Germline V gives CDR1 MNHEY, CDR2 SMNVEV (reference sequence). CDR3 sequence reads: CASWTGRETQYF.

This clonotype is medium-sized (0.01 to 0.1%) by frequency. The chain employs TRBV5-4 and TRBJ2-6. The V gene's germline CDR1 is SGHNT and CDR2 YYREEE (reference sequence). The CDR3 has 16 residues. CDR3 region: CASSPGFRSGANVLTF.

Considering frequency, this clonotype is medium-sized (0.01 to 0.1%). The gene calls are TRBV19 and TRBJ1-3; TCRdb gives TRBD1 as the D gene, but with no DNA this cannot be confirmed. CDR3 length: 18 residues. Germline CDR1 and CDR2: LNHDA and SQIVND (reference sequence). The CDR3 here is CASSIPPGQGYSGNTIYF.

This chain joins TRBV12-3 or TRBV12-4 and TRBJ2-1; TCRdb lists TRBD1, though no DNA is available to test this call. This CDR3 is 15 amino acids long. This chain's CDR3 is CASRRRTGGYNEQFF.

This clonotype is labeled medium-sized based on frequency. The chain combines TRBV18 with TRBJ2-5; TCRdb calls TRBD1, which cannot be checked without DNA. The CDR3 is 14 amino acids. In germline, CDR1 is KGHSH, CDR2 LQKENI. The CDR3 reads CASSSMGGQETQYF.

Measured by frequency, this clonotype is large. CDR3 in amino acids: CSVTRTSTDTQYF. J is TRBJ2-3 and V is TRBV29-1; the TCRdb D gene call, TRBD1, has no DNA to confirm it. Germline assignment: CDR1 SQVTM and CDR2 ANQGSEA. The CDR3 spans 13 residues.

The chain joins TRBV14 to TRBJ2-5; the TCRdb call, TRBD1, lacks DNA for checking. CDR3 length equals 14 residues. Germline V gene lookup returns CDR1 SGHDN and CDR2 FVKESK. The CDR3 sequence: CASSPAGTGETQYF. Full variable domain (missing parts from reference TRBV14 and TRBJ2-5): EAGVTQFPSHSVIEKGQTVTLRCDPISGHDNLYWYRRVMGKEIKFLLHFVKESKQDESGMPNNRFLAERTGGTYSTLKVQPAELEDSGVYFCASSPAGTGETQYFGPGTRLLVL.

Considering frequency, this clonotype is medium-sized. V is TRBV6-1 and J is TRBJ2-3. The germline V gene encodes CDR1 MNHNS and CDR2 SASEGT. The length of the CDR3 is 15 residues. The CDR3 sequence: CASSVERARTDTQYF.

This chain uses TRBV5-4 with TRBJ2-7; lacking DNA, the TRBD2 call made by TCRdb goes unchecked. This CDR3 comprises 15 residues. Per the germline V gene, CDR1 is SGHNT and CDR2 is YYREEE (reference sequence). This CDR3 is CASSLAGGLALEQYF.